The subject of this entry is one TCR beta chain. TCRdb reanalysed the 5' RACE reads using MiXCR and keeps one entry per CDR3 protein. Here the sample spans fewer than 550,000 distinct CDR3 sequences, about 15% being singletons. The source of the sample is a study of identical twins. Another study also made use of these data, one on yellow fever vaccine responses in identical twins.

The sequenced sample was CD4+ T cells sorted from blood. The TCR sequence derives from a woman aged 18 to 35 in good health.

CDR3 sequence reads: CASSASYDGSYGYTF. The CDR3 nucleotides are TGTGCCAGCAGTGCCTCCTACGACGGTTCCTATGGCTACACCTTC. The rearrangement links TRBV6-1 to TRBJ1-2, with D unclear. Trimming removed 4 bases at V and 4 bases at J, with 16 bases between. This CDR3 spans 15 amino acids. Germline values: CDR1 MNHNS, CDR2 SASEGT.